Below, 3 T cell receptor beta chains from the same sample are listed, as sequenced in a study of T cell repertoires in cytomegalovirus infection. TCRdb reprocessed the reads via MiXCR and lists one record per CDR3 protein. The table records 630,000 or so distinct CDR3 sequences, approximately 24% of them present only once. Sequenced sample: CD8+ T cells from PBMCs. The receptors shown here come from a human donor in good health (CMV status not recorded). Some clones in this sample may be carry-over from other donors' samples.

This clonotype was counted between two and nine times. The rearrangement links TRBV15 to TRBJ2-1; D call uncertain. The CDR3 spans 14 residues. Per the germline V gene, CDR1 is LNHNV and CDR2 is YYDKDF (reference sequence). The V end lost 11 bases, the J end lost 0 bases, and 14 bases lay between the germline ends. The CDR3 DNA reads as TGTGCCTTAGGACGGTACCCCTCCTACAATGAGCAGTTCTTC. Translated, it gives CALGRYPSYNEQFF.

This clonotype was seen repeatedly, ten times or more. The DNA is omitted, as the CDR3 cannot be located on it reliably, and the CDR3 follows TCRdb's listing. The genes are TRBV7-5 and TRBJ1-5; the table's D gene call, TRBD1, was not cross checked with the DNA. TRBV7-5 is tagged as a pseudogene. The CDR3 is made up of 16 amino acids, end residues included. CDR3 sequence: CISVPDRRVSNQPQHF.

The chain links TRBV7-8 to TRBJ2-3, with D unresolved. Germline loops: CDR1 SGHVS, CDR2 FQNEAQ. The CDR3 length is 12 residues. V was pared by 3 bases and J by 3 bases, with 4 bases between. CDR3: CASSFWTDTQYF. The CDR3 DNA reads TGTGCCAGCAGCTTTTGGACAGATACGCAGTATTTT.